This T cell receptor beta chain originates from a study of T-cell memory formation after mild COVID-19. Notes on the study in general: Among clones contracting day 15 to 85, CD4/CD8 was balanced, whereas later expanders leaned CD4+.

Comment on this clonotype: Its antigen remains unknown.

Libraries for TCRalpha and TCRbeta carried sample barcodes and unique molecular identifiers via 5'RACE. TCRdb redid the calling of the 5' RACE reads with MiXCR, one entry per CDR3 protein. Of some 450,000 distinct CDR3 sequences listed, 15% to 25% are singletons. This CDR3 is 16 amino acids long. Trimming took 7 bases from V and 2 from J; bases not matched to a gene: 13. The chain recombines TRBV12-3 or TRBV12-4 with TRBJ1-1; 7 bases align to TRBD1. Sequenced material: PBMCs or a T cell subset sorted from them (not recorded which). This sequence originates from an adult woman who had mild COVID-19 (a few samples of this study predate the infection). Cell type and time point are not known. The CDR3 spells CASKPPGQIYNTEAFF. The CDR3 nucleotides are TGTGCCAGCAAACCGCCGGGACAGATTTATAACACTGAAGCTTTCTTT.